Below, 29 T cell receptor beta chains from the same sample are listed, as sequenced in a study of blood T cell repertoires in COVID-19. The repertoire was sequenced with immunoSEQ multiplex PCR; TCRdb's copy has only in-frame clones and lacks some. This sample carries about 180,000 clones, over 70% of them seen once, and the ten largest clones take 6.5% to 9%. The sample was peripheral blood. The origin of the receptors is a middle-aged woman with COVID-19, enrolled during active disease.

In DNA, the CDR3 is TGTGCCAGCAGCACCACAGGGTTCGGGGGCTACACCTTC. Protein product: CASSTTGFGGYTF. V and J are TRBV28 and TRBJ1-2; D possibly corresponds to TRBD1 (6 bases). V lost 6 bases to trimming and J lost 8 bases, with 16 bases between them. The CDR3 extends over 13 amino acids. The V gene's germline CDR1 is MDHEN and CDR2 SYDVKM.

The rearrangement links TRBV2 to TRBJ2-7; D might be TRBD2 (5 bases). Germline CDR1 reads SNHLY; CDR2 reads FYNNEI. Trimming cost V 7 bases and J 13 bases, with 17 bases left between them. The length of the CDR3 is 11 residues. This CDR3 reads CASILRHGLYF. CDR3 bases: TGTGCCAGCATACTACGTCACGGACTTTACTTC.

Turning to this clone: Other DNA sequences from this sample encode an identical CDR3 as well. The gene calls are TRBV27 and TRBJ2-7, with D unresolved. CDR3 length: 13 residues. Germline CDR1 and CDR2: MNHEY and SMNVEV (reference sequence). V was pared by 6 bases and J by 3 bases, with 12 bases between. The CDR3 DNA reads as TGTGCCAGCAGCCTTGGGCACCACTACGAGCAGTACTTC. Protein sequence: CASSLGHHYEQYF.

This clone was found a few times. This rearrangement joins TRBV4-2 to TRBJ2-7, with D unclear. The CDR3 runs to 11 residues. CDR1 is LGHNA and CDR2 is YNFKEQ in the germline V gene. V was cut by 1 base and J by 6 bases, with 4 bases left in between. The chain's CDR3 is CASSQAREQYF. CDR3 bases: TGTGCCAGCAGCCAAGCCCGCGAGCAGTACTTC.

The chain links TRBV27 to TRBJ1-1, with D possibly being TRBD1 (5 bases). Trimming took off 4 bases at V and 4 bases at J, with 10 bases between the two ends. Germline CDR1 reads MNHEY; CDR2 reads SMNVEV (reference sequence). There are 13 residues in the CDR3. CDR3 sequence reads: CASSWQGSTEAFF. The CDR3 coding sequence is TGTGCCAGCAGTTGGCAGGGTTCCACTGAAGCTTTCTTT.

The V gene is TRBV5-4, the J gene TRBJ2-7; no firm D call. V dropped 0 bases and J dropped 2 bases, with 9 bases sitting between them. CDR3 length equals 14 residues. Looked up from germline, CDR1 is SGHNT and CDR2 is YYREEE (reference sequence). CDR3 in DNA: TGTGCCAGCAGCTTGGGCAGTACAACCTACGAGCAGTACTTC. This gives the protein CASSLGSTTYEQYF. The full variable domain, in which reference TRBV5-4 and TRBJ2-7 provide the parts outside the CDR3, is ETGVTQSPTHLIKTRGQQVTLRCSSQSGHNTVSWYQQALGQGPQFIFQYYREEENGRGNFPPRFSGLQFPNYSSELNVNALELDDSALYLCASSLGSTTYEQYFGPGTRLTVT.

The V and J genes are TRBV7-9 and TRBJ1-1; 10 bases are a match to TRBD1. The CDR3 totals 14 residues. Trimming cost V 6 bases and J 8 bases; bases outside gene matches: 9. The germline CDR1 and CDR2 sequences are SEHNR and FQNEAQ (reference sequence). CDR3 protein: CASRDGTGVVEAFF. The CDR3 DNA sequence: TGTGCCAGCAGAGACGGGACAGGGGTTGTGGAAGCTTTCTTT.

The V gene is TRBV2, the J gene TRBJ1-5; maybe TRBD1 (6 bases). V shed 7 bases and J shed 7 bases, with 20 bases lying between them. CDR1 SNHLY and CDR2 FYNNEI come from the germline V gene. The CDR3 runs 15 residues. The DNA for the CDR3 is TGTGCCAGCACGGCAGGGGATATTGGTTCCCAGCCCCAGCATTTT. This sequence encodes CASTAGDIGSQPQHF.

As DNA, the CDR3 is TGTGCCACCAGCCTGAGTAGAACTGAAGCTTTCTTT. Encoded protein: CATSLSRTEAFF. V and J are TRBV24-1 and TRBJ1-1; the D is unclear. This CDR3 is 12 amino acids long. Germline loops: CDR1 KGHDR, CDR2 SFDVKD. V was trimmed by 7 bases and J by 5 bases, leaving 10 bases between them.

The chain couples TRBV5-7 to TRBJ2-1, with 7 bases lining up with TRBD1. TRBV5-7 is reported as an ORF; its role is uncertain. Trimming removed 6 bases from V and 10 bases from J; junction bases left unmatched: 7. This CDR3 is built from 12 residues. The CDR3 nucleotides read TGTGCCAGCAAAAAGGGGGCAAGGGAGCAGTTCTTC. Translated: CASKKGAREQFF.

Remarks on this clone: At one end the junction does not follow the germline gene, possibly because of a read error. V and J are TRBV5-1 and TRBJ1-1; tentatively, D is TRBD1 (5 bases). The CDR3 totals 14 residues. The germline V gene encodes CDR1 SGHRS and CDR2 YFSETQ. CDR3 in amino acids: CASSLDGTRQGPLF. The CDR3 nucleotides read TGCGCCAGCAGCTTGGATGGTACTCGGCAGGGCCCTCTCTTT. Drawing the rest from reference TRBV5-1 and TRBJ1-1, the complete variable domain is KAGVTQTPRYLIKTRGQQVTLSCSPISGHRSVSWYQQTPGQGLQFLFEYFSETQRNKGNFPGRFSGRQFSNSRSEMNVSTLELGDSALYLCASSLDGTRQGPLFGQGTRLTVV.

The chain carries TRBV27 and TRBJ1-1; TRBD1 is a possible D gene (6 bases). CDR1 is MNHEY, CDR2 SMNVEV, per germline (reference sequence). This CDR3 region has 15 residues. V gave up 2 bases and J gave up 2 bases, with 12 bases separating them. CDR3 nucleotide sequence: TGTGCCAGCAGTTTACGTACAGGGAGCAACACTGAAGCTTTCTTT. Translated, it gives CASSLRTGSNTEAFF.

CDR3 protein: CASRVWGGNTEAFF. The CDR3, as DNA: TGTGCCAGCAGGGTGTGGGGAGGGAACACTGAAGCTTTCTTT. J is TRBJ1-1 and V is TRBV5-4; D is ambiguous. The germline V gene encodes CDR1 SGHNT and CDR2 YYREEE (reference sequence). The CDR3 has 14 residues. The V gene lost 5 bases and the J gene lost 1 base, with 12 bases spanning the gap.

The chain joins TRBV11-3 to TRBJ2-2; 9 bases are a match to TRBD2. Germline V gene data show CDR1 as SGHNT and CDR2 as YENEEA. Trimming at V came to 7 bases and at J to 7 bases, leaving 7 bases not matched to a gene. CDR3 length: 14 amino acids. Here the CDR3 reads CASMRAGGDGELFF. In nucleotides, the CDR3 is TGTGCCAGCATGCGGGCGGGAGGGGACGGGGAGCTGTTTTTT.

V usage is TRBV7-2 and J usage is TRBJ1-2, with a weak D call TRBD1 (6 bases). The CDR3 spans 14 residues. Germline CDR1 is SGHTA and CDR2 is FQGNSA. Trimming shortened V by 10 bases and J by 2 bases, and 17 bases separated the two germline ends. CDR3 amino acids: CATTRQGTNYGYTF. The CDR3 DNA sequence: TGTGCCACCACCAGGCAGGGGACCAACTATGGCTACACCTTC.

The chain links TRBV28 to TRBJ1-2; D is uncertain. This CDR3 spans 12 amino acids. Germline CDR1 and CDR2: MDHEN and SYDVKM. V lost 6 bases to trimming and J lost 2 bases, with 7 bases between them. This CDR3 is CASREMNYGYTF. The CDR3 coding sequence is TGTGCCAGCAGAGAGATGAACTATGGCTACACCTTC.

The rearrangement joins TRBV11-2 to TRBJ1-2, with 8 positions matching TRBD1. CDR3 length: 15 amino acids. CDR1 and CDR2 (germline): SGHAT, FQNNGV. Losses at the gene ends were 2 bases for V and 7 bases for J; bases not matched to a gene: 9. CDR3 sequence reads: CASSLSGQGLGGYTF. CDR3 DNA sequence: TGTGCCAGCAGCTTAAGCGGACAGGGCCTTGGTGGCTACACCTTC.

The gene calls are TRBV19 and TRBJ2-1, with 8 nucleotides matching TRBD2. Germline-derived CDR1 and CDR2 are LNHDA and SQIVND (reference sequence). V lost 9 bases and J lost 3; bases outside the gene matches: 7. CDR3 length equals 14 residues. The chain's CDR3 is CASRVSGIYNEQFF. CDR3 nucleotide sequence: TGTGCCAGCCGTGTTAGCGGGATCTACAATGAGCAGTTCTTC.

The genes are TRBV5-1 and TRBJ2-7; a possible D gene is TRBD2 (5 bases). The CDR3 length is 14 residues. The germline V gene has CDR1 SGHRS and CDR2 YFSETQ. V gave up 0 bases and J gave up 1 base, with 8 bases separating them. CDR3 amino acids: CASSLDTGSYEQYF. DNA of the CDR3: TGCGCCAGCAGCTTGGACACGGGATCCTACGAGCAGTACTTC.

This clone appeared a few times. The genes are TRBV6-5 and TRBJ2-5; TRBD2 might be the D (5 bases). The CDR3 spans 13 residues. Trimming pared 4 bases from V and 5 bases from J, leaving 11 bases between. CDR1 is MNHEY and CDR2 is SVGAGI in the germline V gene. The CDR3 protein is CASSSPGVETQYF. The CDR3 DNA reads TGTGCCAGCAGTTCCCCCGGGGTTGAGACCCAGTACTTC.

The chain links TRBV2 to TRBJ2-1; D unresolved. CDR3 length equals 13 residues. Germline CDR1 reads SNHLY; CDR2 reads FYNNEI. Trimming removed 5 bases at V and 5 bases at J, with 10 bases between. In DNA, the CDR3 is TGTGCCAGCAGTCACGACGGAGACAATGAGCAGTTCTTC. This gives the protein CASSHDGDNEQFF. Based on the CDR3 plus reference TRBV2 and TRBJ2-1, the full variable domain is EPEVTQTPSHQVTQMGQEVILRCVPISNHLYFYWYRQILGQKVEFLVSFYNNEISEKSEIFDDQFSVERPDGSNFTLKIRSTKLEDSAMYFCASSHDGDNEQFFGPGTRLTVL.

V usage is TRBV25-1 and J usage is TRBJ1-2; perhaps TRBD1 as D (5 bases). The ends were cut back, 2 bases at V and 6 bases at J, with 10 bases in the middle. This CDR3 region has 13 residues. Germline V gene data show CDR1 as MGHDK and CDR2 as SYGVNS. CDR3 amino acids: CASSEVGLDGYTF. CDR3 bases: TGTGCCAGCAGTGAAGTGGGGCTCGATGGCTACACCTTC.

The V gene is TRBV27, the J gene TRBJ2-1; D possibly corresponds to TRBD1 (7 bases). Germline V gene lookup returns CDR1 MNHEY and CDR2 SMNVEV (reference sequence). The CDR3 totals 16 residues. V was shortened by 4 bases and J by 0 bases, with 13 bases between the two germline ends. CDR3 bases: TGTGCCAGCAGTTCGGCGGGACAGAGCTCCTACAATGAGCAGTTCTTC. Residues: CASSSAGQSSYNEQFF.

This clone was seen a single time. The chain carries TRBV7-9 and TRBJ1-4; TRBD1 aligns across 8 bases. Germline V CDR1 and CDR2: SEHNR, FQNEAQ (reference sequence). V dropped 3 bases and J dropped 8; count of bases not matched to a gene: 5. There are 14 residues in the CDR3. The CDR3 loop reads CASSFGTGFEKLFF. The CDR3 DNA is TGTGCCAGCAGCTTTGGGACAGGATTCGAAAAACTGTTTTTT. The full variable domain, rest sourced from reference TRBV7-9 and TRBJ1-4, is DTGVSQNPRHKITKRGQNVTFRCDPISEHNRLYWYRQTLGQGPEFLTYFQNEAQLEKSRLLSDRFSAERPKGSFSTLEIQRTEQGDSAMYLCASSFGTGFEKLFFGSGTQLSVL.

This chain joins TRBV9 and TRBJ1-1, with D perhaps TRBD1 (6 bases). This CDR3 is 16 amino acids long. V lost 0 bases to trimming and J lost 5 bases, with 17 bases between them. Germline-derived CDR1 and CDR2 are SGDLS and YYNGEE. As DNA, the CDR3 is TGTGCCAGCAGCGTAGGTTCCAGTACAGGGTTGACTGAAGCTTTCTTT. Encoded protein: CASSVGSSTGLTEAFF.

V gene TRBV10-1 combines with J gene TRBJ2-3, with 9 positions matching TRBD2. The V gene's germline CDR1 is WNHNN and CDR2 SYGVQD (reference sequence). Trimming cost V 8 bases and J 3 bases; bases outside gene matches: 6. The CDR3 has 14 amino acids. Here the CDR3 reads CASRPTSGTDTQYF. CDR3 DNA: TGCGCCAGCCGCCCGACTAGCGGTACAGATACGCAGTATTTT.

V and J are TRBV4-2 and TRBJ1-6; D is perhaps TRBD1 (5 bases). The germline CDR1 and CDR2 sequences are LGHNA and YNFKEQ. V was shortened by 1 base and J by 4 bases, with 20 bases between the two germline ends. The CDR3 totals 19 residues. CDR3 sequence (DNA): TGTGCCAGCAGCCAAGGAAGCTCAGGGAGGGATGAATATAATTCACCCCTCCACTTT. Its protein product is CASSQGSSGRDEYNSPLHF.

The V gene is TRBV7-2, the J gene TRBJ1-1; TRBD1 matches 11 bases. The length of the CDR3 is 16 residues. J gave up 5 bases and V 5 bases, and 10 bases lay outside the gene matches. The germline gives CDR1 SGHTA, CDR2 FQGNSA. For the CDR3, the DNA is TGTGCCAGCAGCCGTCATGGACAGGGGGCAGGAACTGAAGCTTTCTTT. Translated, it gives CASSRHGQGAGTEAFF.

This chain links TRBV18 with TRBJ1-1; D might be TRBD1 (5 bases). V was clipped by 6 bases and J by 5 bases, with 16 bases between them. Germline CDR1 is KGHSH and CDR2 is LQKENI. CDR3 length: 14 amino acids. The CDR3 loop is CASSLGGADTEAFF. CDR3 bases: TGTGCCAGCTCCCTCGGCGGGGCGGATACTGAAGCTTTCTTT.